The rows below give T cell receptor beta chains drawn from one sample of a study of radiation and T cells in renal cell carcinoma. Here immunoSEQ multiplex PCR was the method, and the copy in TCRdb shows in-frame clones only, minus some. The sample contains 150,000 or so clones, around four fifths of which appear only once. The sample consisted of blood, taken from a patient whose treatment included radiotherapy and nephrectomy. These receptors originate from a woman between 45 and 65 years old with renal cell carcinoma. The CDR3 runs from the conserved cysteine through the conserved F or W. Each record gives: clone size, V gene, J gene, D gene, CDR3 DNA, CDR3 protein. The D gene is left open where the match is weak. A clone size is listed for some rows: how often the clone was seen (once, few, many), or a class if it is expanded.

.	TRBV6-6	TRBJ2-1	.	TGTGCCTCCACCCCAGGGGCCGATGAGCAGTTCTTC	CASTPGADEQFF
.	TRBV9	TRBJ2-5	.	TGTGCCAGCAGCGTAGACCCGGGGAGTGTGACCCAGTACTTC	CASSVDPGSVTQYF
many	TRBV27	TRBJ2-3	TRBD1	TGTGCCAGCAGTTTAAGGGGGCAGTCCACAGATACGCAGTATTTT	CASSLRGQSTDTQYF
once	TRBV25-1	TRBJ1-4	.	TGTGCCAGCAGTGAAAATAGGGATGATGAAAAACTGTTTTTT	CASSENRDDEKLFF
.	TRBV2	TRBJ2-7	.	TGTGCCAGCAGTGAAGCGTACGGATCCTACGAGCAGTACTTC	CASSEAYGSYEQYF
.	TRBV7-2	TRBJ2-1	.	TGTGCCAGCAGCTTTGCCTCCGGAGTCAATGAGCAGTTCTTC	CASSFASGVNEQFF
.	TRBV10-3	TRBJ1-4	.	TGTGCCACAGGGGCTCTGGAGACAGCTTCGGAAAAACTGTTTTTT	CATGALETASEKLFF
.	TRBV14	TRBJ2-7	TRBD2	TGTGCCAGCAGCCTAACCGGGACTATAACCTACGAGCAGTACTTC	CASSLTGTITYEQYF
few	TRBV10-3	TRBJ2-1	TRBD1	TGTGCCATCAGACCCGGACAGGGAACCTACAATGAGCAGTTCTTC	CAIRPGQGTYNEQFF
.	TRBV30	TRBJ1-1	.	TGTGCCTGGTCTCGCAGCATGAACACTGAAGCTTTCTTT	CAWSRSMNTEAFF
.	TRBV7-2	TRBJ2-7	.	TGTGCCAGCAGCCGTAGTCCATCCTACGAGCAGTACTTC	CASSRSPSYEQYF
.	TRBV5-5	TRBJ2-5	.	TGTGCCAGCAGCTTGGAGGCCAGGCAAGAGACCCAGTACTTC	CASSLEARQETQYF
.	TRBV6-5	TRBJ1-3	.	TGTGCCAGCAGATCATCCGACAGTGGAAACACCATATATTTT	CASRSSDSGNTIYF
.	TRBV5-1	TRBJ1-1	.	TGCGCCAGCAGACGGGACGGGGGGCGGACTGAAGCTTTCTTT	CASRRDGGRTEAFF
.	TRBV5-4	TRBJ1-2	.	TGTGCCAGCAGCTGGGCGCAGGGTACTGGCTACACCTTC	CASSWAQGTGYTF
.	TRBV4-1	TRBJ2-5	.	TGCGCCAGCAGCCAAGCTGTAGGGAAAGAGACCCAGTACTTC	CASSQAVGKETQYF
.	TRBV9	TRBJ2-7	.	TGTGCCAGCAGCCAAAAGTGGGGGAGCGAGCAGTACTTC	CASSQKWGSEQYF
.	TRBV7-8	TRBJ2-1	TRBD1	TGTGCCAGCAGCCACCCGGCAAGGGACAGTCACAATGAGCAGTTCTTC	CASSHPARDSHNEQFF
.	TRBV10-3	TRBJ2-7	.	TGTGCCATCAGTGAGTCCCACGAGCAGTACTTC	CAISESHEQYF
.	TRBV9	TRBJ1-1	.	TGTGCCAGCAGCGCCGGGAGTCTGAACACTGAAGCTTTCTTT	CASSAGSLNTEAFF
.	TRBV5-1	TRBJ2-5	TRBD1	TGCGCCAGCAGCTTGGGGCACAGGGGGCAAGAGACCCAGTACTTC	CASSLGHRGQETQYF
.	TRBV5-1	TRBJ2-7	.	TGCGCCAGCAGCCCCCTAGGGGGGTTTGGCTACGAGCAGTACTTC	CASSPLGGFGYEQYF
.	TRBV11-3	TRBJ2-1	TRBD1	TGTGCCAGCAGCTTAGTGCCCGCCGGGGACAGGTTAGGTGAGCAGTTCTTC	CASSLVPAGDRLGEQFF
.	TRBV4-2	TRBJ2-2	.	TGTGCCAGCAGCCAAGAGGTCAGCGGAGGAAACACCGGGGAGCTGTTTTTT	CASSQEVSGGNTGELFF
.	TRBV4-2	TRBJ2-5	TRBD2	TGTGCCAGCAGCCAGGGACTAGCGGGAAAAACGGAGACCCAGTACTTC	CASSQGLAGKTETQYF
.	TRBV25-1	TRBJ1-2	.	TGTGCCAGCAGTGAACCGGTACCCGCTGATGGCTACACCTTC	CASSEPVPADGYTF
.	TRBV14	TRBJ2-7	TRBD1	TGTGCCAGCAGGCCAACAGGGGTCTACGAGCAGTACTTC	CASRPTGVYEQYF
once	TRBV6-5	TRBJ2-6	.	TGTGCCAGCAGTTCCCTTCTTAACTCTGGGGCCAACGTCCTGACTTTC	CASSSLLNSGANVLTF
.	TRBV9	TRBJ2-5	.	TGTGCCAGCGGCCCCGGAGGGGCGTACCAAGAGACCCAGTACTTC	CASGPGGAYQETQYF
.	TRBV9	TRBJ1-5	.	TGTGCCAGCAGCGTAGGTATGGGAAACTCTGTCGGCAATCAGCCCCAGCATTTT	CASSVGMGNSVGNQPQHF
.	TRBV7-9	TRBJ2-2	TRBD2	TGTGCCAGCAGCTTAGGAACAGCGGGAGAGAACACCGGGGAGCTGTTTTTT	CASSLGTAGENTGELFF
.	TRBV4-3	TRBJ2-1	TRBD2	TGCGCCAGCAGCCCGAGCGGGGGGCTCAACAATGAGCAGTTCTTC	CASSPSGGLNNEQFF
.	TRBV9	TRBJ2-3	TRBD2	TGTGCCAGCAGCCGCCTCCATACCGGGACTACCCGTAGCACAGATACGCAGTATTTT	CASSRLHTGTTRSTDTQYF
once	TRBV10-2	TRBJ2-7	TRBD1	TGCGCCAGCCTCGGGGACAGCTCCTACGAGCAGTACTTC	CASLGDSSYEQYF
once	TRBV2	TRBJ2-7	TRBD1	TGTGCCAGCAGAGCCGGGACAGGATCCTACGAGCAGTACTTC	CASRAGTGSYEQYF
.	TRBV7-2	TRBJ1-5	.	TGTGCCAGCAGCGCACAAAGCCAGCCCCAGCATTTT	CASSAQSQPQHF
.	TRBV9	TRBJ1-6	.	TGTGCCAGCAGCTACCGGGCTTCCCTCCACTTT	CASSYRASLHF
.	TRBV4-3	TRBJ2-7	.	TGCGCCAGCAGCCAAGTCCTAGACCTCTACGAGCAGTACTTC	CASSQVLDLYEQYF
.	TRBV6-5	TRBJ2-7	.	TGTGCCAGCAGCCTCGGAGTAGGGGCTTCAGAGCAGTACTTC	CASSLGVGASEQYF
.	TRBV4-3	TRBJ2-1	.	TGCGCCAGCAGCCGAAGACTTGGGGGAGCCCATGAGCAGTTCTTC	CASSRRLGGAHEQFF
.	TRBV4-2	TRBJ2-2	.	TGTGCCAGCAGACGAAAGGAGGAAGCGGGTCCCGCGAACACCGGGGAGCTGTTTTTT	CASRRKEEAGPANTGELFF
.	TRBV5-4	TRBJ2-5	TRBD1	TGTGCCAGCACCCGGCAGGGGGATGAAGAGACCCAGTACTTC	CASTRQGDEETQYF
.	TRBV10-3	TRBJ1-2	TRBD1	TGTGCCATCAGCCTCCGGGACAGGCTCCACTATGGCTACACCTTC	CAISLRDRLHYGYTF
.	TRBV9	TRBJ2-7	.	TGTGCCAGCAGCGTAGATCCGAAACCCTACGAGCAGTACTTC	CASSVDPKPYEQYF
.	TRBV4-1	TRBJ1-5	.	TGCGCCAGCAGCCTAACACAGGGTTGGGGCGATCAGCCCCAGCATTTT	CASSLTQGWGDQPQHF
.	TRBV27	TRBJ2-2	.	TGTGCCAGCAGACTAAACAGGGCCGGGGAGCTGTTTTTT	CASRLNRAGELFF
.	TRBV19	TRBJ1-2	TRBD1	TGTGCCAGCAAACCGGGGGGACAGATTCTTTATGGCTACACCTTC	CASKPGGQILYGYTF